These T cell receptor beta chains were read from a single sample in a study of human T cells and chemical hapten exposure. In TCRdb, the RACE reads were re-called with MiXCR into one record per CDR3 protein. Among a few hundred thousand distinct CDR3 sequences listed, nearly 6.5% were seen once. The source was whole blood, collected in connection with sensitization to the hapten diphenylcyclopropenone (DPC). These receptors all come from a woman aged 18-29 years with alopecia areata. Some clones in this sample may be carry-over from other donors' samples. CDR3s include the opening cysteine and the closing phenylalanine or tryptophan. D genes are given only for firm matches. Rows may omit the clone size; those that give it use once, few, many or a size class.

abundance	j_gene	d_gene	v_gene	CDR3aa	CDR3nt
many	TRBJ2-5	NA	TRBV7-8	CASSKDREGTQYF	TGTGCCAGCAGCAAAGACAGGGAGGGGACCCAGTACTTC
few	TRBJ2-1	NA	TRBV6-4	CASSDSPGVGEQFF	TGTGCCAGCAGTGACTCGCCTGGGGTCGGCGAGCAGTTCTTC
few	TRBJ2-2	NA	TRBV12-3/TRBV12-4	CASSLGITGELFF	TGTGCCAGCAGTTTGGGGATCACCGGGGAGCTGTTTTTT
few	TRBJ2-3	NA	TRBV20-1	CSAEPGGQAYTQYF	TGCAGTGCTGAGCCAGGGGGGCAGGCATATACGCAGTATTTT
few	TRBJ1-2	NA	TRBV6-5	CASSRLGVANYGYTF	TGTGCCAGCAGCCGCCTAGGTGTAGCTAACTATGGCTACACCTTC
many	TRBJ1-1	NA	TRBV5-6	CASSIMNTEAFF	TGTGCCAGCAGCATTATGAACACTGAAGCTTTCTTT
many	TRBJ1-2	NA	TRBV7-2	CASSWQGQDGGYTF	TGTGCCAGCAGCTGGCAAGGGCAGGACGGTGGCTACACCTTC
NA	TRBJ2-1	NA	TRBV7-2	CASSLGQVSYNEQFF	TGTGCCAGCAGCTTAGGGCAGGTTAGCTACAATGAGCAGTTCTTC
NA	TRBJ2-6	NA	TRBV6-6	CASSSSGTQGGANVLTF	TGTGCCAGCAGTTCTTCAGGCACCCAGGGGGGGGCCAACGTCCTGACTTTC
few	TRBJ2-3	TRBD1	TRBV7-2	CASSGQTGGSLTDTQYF	TGTGCCAGCAGCGGGCAGACAGGGGGCAGTCTCACAGATACGCAGTATTTT
many	TRBJ1-3	NA	TRBV6-5	CASNPGGAGNTIYF	TGTGCCAGCAACCCCGGGGGGGCTGGAAACACCATATATTTT
NA	TRBJ2-2	TRBD1	TRBV5-1	CASSETGVTGELFF	TGCGCCAGCAGTGAGACAGGGGTCACCGGGGAGCTGTTTTTT
many	TRBJ1-2	NA	TRBV4-3	CASSPGPTNYGYTF	TGCGCCAGCAGTCCGGGACCGACTAACTATGGCTACACCTTC
NA	TRBJ2-7	NA	TRBV4-1	CASSQVGDHEQYF	TGCGCCAGCAGCCAAGTGGGTGACCACGAGCAGTACTTC
few	TRBJ2-3	TRBD2	TRBV6-5	CASSYSASGLTDTQYF	TGTGCCAGCAGTTACTCGGCTAGCGGACTCACAGATACGCAGTATTTT
many	TRBJ2-2	NA	TRBV5-1	CASSSDSGDNTGELFF	TGCGCCAGCAGCTCGGACAGTGGGGATAACACCGGGGAGCTGTTTTTT
many	TRBJ2-7	TRBD2	TRBV7-2	CASSPRGSEQYF	TGTGCCAGCAGCCCGCGGGGGTCCGAGCAGTACTTC
few	TRBJ2-1	TRBD1	TRBV6-5	CASSPGTGALRGYEQFF	TGTGCCAGCAGTCCAGGGACAGGGGCCCTCCGGGGCTATGAGCAGTTCTTC
many	TRBJ1-5	NA	TRBV27	CASSSTGTSTRSQHF	TGTGCCAGCAGTTCCACGGGGACCTCAACTCGGTCCCAGCATTTT
many	TRBJ1-1	NA	TRBV4-3	CASSPRGGVPEAFF	TGCGCCAGCAGCCCCCGCGGGGGCGTCCCTGAAGCTTTCTTT
many	TRBJ1-1	NA	TRBV9	CASSVSHRAAGTEAFF	TGTGCCAGCAGCGTAAGCCATAGGGCCGCGGGCACTGAAGCTTTCTTT
NA	TRBJ2-1	TRBD2	TRBV6-2/TRBV6-3	CASAGGHGEQFF	TGTGCCAGCGCGGGGGGCCACGGTGAGCAGTTCTTC
many	TRBJ1-4	TRBD1	TRBV27	CASSPIPGGDEKLFF	TGTGCCAGCAGTCCCATACCAGGGGGTGATGAAAAACTGTTTTTT
many	TRBJ1-6	NA	TRBV12-3/TRBV12-4	CASTQGGWSPLHF	TGTGCCAGCACTCAGGGTGGCTGGTCACCCCTCCACTTT
few	TRBJ2-7	NA	TRBV28	CASSLFGTASSYEQYF	TGTGCCAGCAGTTTATTCGGGACCGCCAGCTCCTACGAGCAGTACTTC
many	TRBJ2-5	TRBD2	TRBV7-6	CASSLSPGREKTQYF	TGTGCCAGCAGCTTATCACCTGGGAGGGAGAAGACCCAGTACTTC
many	TRBJ1-6	TRBD1	TRBV12-5	CASGLWDRDPNSPLHF	TGTGCTAGTGGTTTATGGGACAGGGACCCTAATTCACCCCTCCACTTT
many	TRBJ1-1	NA	TRBV28	CASTPGGLNTEAFF	TGTGCCAGCACACCGGGGGGCTTGAACACTGAAGCTTTCTTT
few	TRBJ1-3	NA	TRBV6-5	CASSYSGGSSGNTIYF	TGTGCCAGCAGTTACTCGGGCGGTTCCTCTGGAAACACCATATATTTT
NA	TRBJ2-7	NA	TRBV6-1	CASSEQLSLSYEQYF	TGTGCCAGCAGTGAACAGCTATCGCTCTCCTACGAGCAGTACTTC
few	TRBJ1-5	TRBD1	TRBV20-1	CSAAGQGLNQPQHF	TGCAGTGCTGCGGGACAGGGTCTAAATCAGCCCCAGCATTTT